This T cell receptor (beta chain) was recorded in a study of blood T cell repertoires in COVID-19. Study overall: Donors in the United States, Italy and Spain gave samples during acute or convalescent COVID-19. The cDNA or gDNA used as material had been derived from T cells, B-cell-depleted T cells, or PBMCs.

The length of the CDR3 is 14 residues. J gave up 5 bases and V 0 bases, and 4 bases lay outside the gene matches. Looked up from germline, CDR1 is SGHRS and CDR2 is YFSETQ. Original processing notes: The authors estimated nucleated cell counts from reference gene primer amplification. Libraries were prepared by immunoSEQ multiplex PCR; TCRdb keeps only in-frame clonotypes and omits some of them. V, J and clone size are those of that table, while D and trimming were read from the DNA. The sample has about 120,000 clones; approximately 87% are singletons. Sequenced: peripheral blood. J is TRBJ2-5 and V is TRBV5-1, with 7 bases matching TRBD2. This TCR was sampled from a woman between 65 and 79 years old with acute or convalescent COVID-19. The CDR3 nucleotides read TGCGCCAGCAGCTTGGACGGGGGGATTGAGACCCAGTACTTC. The encoded protein is CASSLDGGIETQYF.